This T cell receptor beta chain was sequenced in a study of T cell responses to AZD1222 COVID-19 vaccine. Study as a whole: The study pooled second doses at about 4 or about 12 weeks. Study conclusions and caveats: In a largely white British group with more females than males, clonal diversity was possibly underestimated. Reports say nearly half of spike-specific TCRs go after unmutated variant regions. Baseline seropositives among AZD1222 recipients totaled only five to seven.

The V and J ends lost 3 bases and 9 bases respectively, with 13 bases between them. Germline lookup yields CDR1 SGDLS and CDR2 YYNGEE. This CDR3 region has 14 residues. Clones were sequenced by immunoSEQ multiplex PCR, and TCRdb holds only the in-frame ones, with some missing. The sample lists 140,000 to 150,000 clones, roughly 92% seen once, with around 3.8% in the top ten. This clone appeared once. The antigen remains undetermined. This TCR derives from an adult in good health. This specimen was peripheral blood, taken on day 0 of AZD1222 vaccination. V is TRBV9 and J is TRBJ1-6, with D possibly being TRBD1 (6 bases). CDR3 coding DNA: TGTGCCAGCAGCGGCCAGGGGAGGGCTTCACCCCTCCACTTT. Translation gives CASSGQGRASPLHF.